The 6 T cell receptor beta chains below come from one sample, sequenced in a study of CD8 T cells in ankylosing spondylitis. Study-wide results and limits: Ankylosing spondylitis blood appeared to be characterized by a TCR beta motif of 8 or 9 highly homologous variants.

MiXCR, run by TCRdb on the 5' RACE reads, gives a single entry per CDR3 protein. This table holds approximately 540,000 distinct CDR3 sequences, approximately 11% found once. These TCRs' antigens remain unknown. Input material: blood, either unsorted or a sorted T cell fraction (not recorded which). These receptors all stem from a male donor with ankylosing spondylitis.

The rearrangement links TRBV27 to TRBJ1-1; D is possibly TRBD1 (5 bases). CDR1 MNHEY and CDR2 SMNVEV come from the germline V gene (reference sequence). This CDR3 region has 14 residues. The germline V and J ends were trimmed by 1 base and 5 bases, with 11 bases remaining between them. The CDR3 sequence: CASSLLSGATEAFF. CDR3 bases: TGTGCCAGCAGTTTATTATCCGGGGCAACTGAAGCTTTCTTT.

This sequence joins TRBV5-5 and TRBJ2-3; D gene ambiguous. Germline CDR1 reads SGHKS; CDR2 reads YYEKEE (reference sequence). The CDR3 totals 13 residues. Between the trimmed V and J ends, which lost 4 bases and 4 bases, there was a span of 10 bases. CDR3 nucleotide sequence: TGTGCCAGCAGCCCCGGGTCCGCAGATACGCAGTATTTT. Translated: CASSPGSADTQYF.

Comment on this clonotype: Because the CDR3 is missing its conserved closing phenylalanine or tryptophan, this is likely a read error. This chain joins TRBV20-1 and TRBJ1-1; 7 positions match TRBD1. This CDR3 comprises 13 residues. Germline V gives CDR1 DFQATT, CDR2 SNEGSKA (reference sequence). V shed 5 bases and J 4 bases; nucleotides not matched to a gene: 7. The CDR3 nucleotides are TGCAGTGCTTACGAAGGGGGCCGCACTGAAGCTTTCTAT. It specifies CSAYEGGRTEAFY.

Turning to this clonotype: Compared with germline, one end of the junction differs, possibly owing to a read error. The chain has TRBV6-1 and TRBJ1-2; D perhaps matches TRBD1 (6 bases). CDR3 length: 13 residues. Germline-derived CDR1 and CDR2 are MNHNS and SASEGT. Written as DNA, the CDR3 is TGTGCCAGCAGTCAAGCCGGGGGGCAAGGCTACACCTTC. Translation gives CASSQAGGQGYTF.

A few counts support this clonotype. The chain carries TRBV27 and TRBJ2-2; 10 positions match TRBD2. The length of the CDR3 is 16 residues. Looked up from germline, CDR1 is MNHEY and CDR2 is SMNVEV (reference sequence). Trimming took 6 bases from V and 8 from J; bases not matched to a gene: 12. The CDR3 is CASSTKREGRTGELFF. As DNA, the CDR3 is TGTGCCAGCAGCACAAAGCGGGAGGGCCGAACAGGGGAGCTGTTTTTT.

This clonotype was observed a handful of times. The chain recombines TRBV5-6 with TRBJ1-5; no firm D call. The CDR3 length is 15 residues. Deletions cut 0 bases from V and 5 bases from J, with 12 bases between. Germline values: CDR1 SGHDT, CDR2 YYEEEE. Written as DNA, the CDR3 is TGTGCCAGCAGCTTGGCGTGGAGTGAGGATCAGCCCCAGCATTTT. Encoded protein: CASSLAWSEDQPQHF.